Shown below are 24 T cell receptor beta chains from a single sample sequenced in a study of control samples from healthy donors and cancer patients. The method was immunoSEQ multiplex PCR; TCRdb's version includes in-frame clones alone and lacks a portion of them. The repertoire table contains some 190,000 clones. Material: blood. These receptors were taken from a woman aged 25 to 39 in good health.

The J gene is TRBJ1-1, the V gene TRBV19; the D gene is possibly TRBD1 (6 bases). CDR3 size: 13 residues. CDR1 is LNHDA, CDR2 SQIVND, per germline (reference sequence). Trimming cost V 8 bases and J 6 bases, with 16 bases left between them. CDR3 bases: TGTGCCAGTGGGGACATTTATCTGCCTGAAGCTTTCTTT. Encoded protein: CASGDIYLPEAFF. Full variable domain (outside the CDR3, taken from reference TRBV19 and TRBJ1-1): DGGITQSPKYLFRKEGQNVTLSCEQNLNHDAMYWYRQDPGQGLRLIYYSQIVNDFQKGDIAEGYSVSREKKESFPLTVTSAQKNPTAFYLCASGDIYLPEAFFGQGTRLTVV.

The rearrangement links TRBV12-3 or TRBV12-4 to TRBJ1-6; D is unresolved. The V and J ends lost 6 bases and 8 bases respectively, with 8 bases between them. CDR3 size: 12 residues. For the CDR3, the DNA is TGTGCCAGCAGCCCCGACTATTCACCCCTCCACTTT. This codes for CASSPDYSPLHF.

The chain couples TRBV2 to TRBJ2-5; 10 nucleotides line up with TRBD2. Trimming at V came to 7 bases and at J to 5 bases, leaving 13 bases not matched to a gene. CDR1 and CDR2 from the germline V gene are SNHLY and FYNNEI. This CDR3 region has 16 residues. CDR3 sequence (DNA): TGTGCCAGCATCCCCGAGGTAGCGGGGGGCTGGGAGACCCAGTACTTC. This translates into CASIPEVAGGWETQYF.

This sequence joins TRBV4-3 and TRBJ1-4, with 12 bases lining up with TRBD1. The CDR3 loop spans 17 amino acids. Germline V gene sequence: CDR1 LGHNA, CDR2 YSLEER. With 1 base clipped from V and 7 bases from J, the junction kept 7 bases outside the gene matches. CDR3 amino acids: CASSQVRGQGASEKLFF. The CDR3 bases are TGCGCCAGCAGCCAAGTCCGGGGACAGGGGGCAAGTGAAAAACTGTTTTTT.

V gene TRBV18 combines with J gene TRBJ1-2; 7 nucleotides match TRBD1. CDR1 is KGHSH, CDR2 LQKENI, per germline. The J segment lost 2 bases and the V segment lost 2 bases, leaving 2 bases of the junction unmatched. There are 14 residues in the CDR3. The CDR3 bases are TGTGCCAGCTCACCATCGGACAGGAACTATGGCTACACCTTC. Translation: CASSPSDRNYGYTF.

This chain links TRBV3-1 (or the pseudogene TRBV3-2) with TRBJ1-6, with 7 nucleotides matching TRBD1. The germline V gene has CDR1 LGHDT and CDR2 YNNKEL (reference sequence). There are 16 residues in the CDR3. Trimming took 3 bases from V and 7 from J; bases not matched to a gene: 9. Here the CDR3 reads CASSQGGTVPNSPLHF. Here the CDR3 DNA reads TGTGCCAGCAGCCAGGGCGGGACAGTACCAAATTCACCCCTCCACTTT.

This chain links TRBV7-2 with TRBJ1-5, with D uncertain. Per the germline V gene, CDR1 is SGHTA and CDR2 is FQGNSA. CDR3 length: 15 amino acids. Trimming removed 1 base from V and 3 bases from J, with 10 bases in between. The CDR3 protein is CASSLGASPNQPQHF. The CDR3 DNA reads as TGTGCCAGCAGCTTAGGGGCCAGCCCCAATCAGCCCCAGCATTTT.

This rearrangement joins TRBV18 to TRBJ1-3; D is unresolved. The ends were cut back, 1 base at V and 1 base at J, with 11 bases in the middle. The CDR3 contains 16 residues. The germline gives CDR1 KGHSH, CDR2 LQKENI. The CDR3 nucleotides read TGTGCCAGCTCACCACTTCGGGGTTTTTCTGGAAACACCATATATTTT. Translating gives CASSPLRGFSGNTIYF.

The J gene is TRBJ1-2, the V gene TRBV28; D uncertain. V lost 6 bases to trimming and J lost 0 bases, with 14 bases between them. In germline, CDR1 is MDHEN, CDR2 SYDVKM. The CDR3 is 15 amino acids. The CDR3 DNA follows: TGTGCCAGCAGCTTTCCCGGGGTCTCTAACTATGGCTACACCTTC. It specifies CASSFPGVSNYGYTF.

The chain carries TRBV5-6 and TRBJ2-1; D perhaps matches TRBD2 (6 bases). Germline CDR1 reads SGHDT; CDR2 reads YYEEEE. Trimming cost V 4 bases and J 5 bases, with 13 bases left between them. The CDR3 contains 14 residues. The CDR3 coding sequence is TGTGCCAGCAGCCGGACTCGGACTAACAATGAGCAGTTCTTC. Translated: CASSRTRTNNEQFF.

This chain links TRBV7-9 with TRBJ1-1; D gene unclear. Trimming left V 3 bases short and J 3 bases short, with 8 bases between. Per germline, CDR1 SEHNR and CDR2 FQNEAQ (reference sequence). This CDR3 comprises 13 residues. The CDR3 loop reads CASSFGEDTEAFF. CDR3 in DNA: TGTGCCAGCAGCTTTGGGGAGGACACTGAAGCTTTCTTT.

This CDR3 reads CASSPRDSNTEAFF. In DNA form, the CDR3 reads TGTGCCAGCAGCCCCCGGGACAGCAACACTGAAGCTTTCTTT. This chain links TRBV7-9 with TRBJ1-1, with 7 bases that match TRBD1. The CDR3 extends over 14 amino acids. Germline V gives CDR1 SEHNR, CDR2 FQNEAQ (reference sequence). The trim removed 5 bases at V and 2 bases at J, leaving 5 bases unmatched.

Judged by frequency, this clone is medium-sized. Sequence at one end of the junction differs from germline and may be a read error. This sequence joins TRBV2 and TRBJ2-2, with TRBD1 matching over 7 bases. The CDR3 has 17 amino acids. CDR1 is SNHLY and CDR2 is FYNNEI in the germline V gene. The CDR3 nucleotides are TGTGCCAGCAGCGAAGATCCGGGACAGCTGAACACCGGGGAGCTGTTTTTT. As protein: CASSEDPGQLNTGELFF. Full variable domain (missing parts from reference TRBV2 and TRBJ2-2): EPEVTQTPSHQVTQMGQEVILRCVPISNHLYFYWYRQILGQKVEFLVSFYNNEISEKSEIFDDQFSVERPDGSNFTLKIRSTKLEDSAMYFCASSEDPGQLNTGELFFGEGSRLTVL.

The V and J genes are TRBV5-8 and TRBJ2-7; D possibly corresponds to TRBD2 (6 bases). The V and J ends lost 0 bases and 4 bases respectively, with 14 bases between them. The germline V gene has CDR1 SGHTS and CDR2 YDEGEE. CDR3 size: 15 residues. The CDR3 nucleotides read TGTGCCAGCAGCTTGGAGCGGGCGCTTACTTACGAGCAGTACTTC. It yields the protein CASSLERALTYEQYF.

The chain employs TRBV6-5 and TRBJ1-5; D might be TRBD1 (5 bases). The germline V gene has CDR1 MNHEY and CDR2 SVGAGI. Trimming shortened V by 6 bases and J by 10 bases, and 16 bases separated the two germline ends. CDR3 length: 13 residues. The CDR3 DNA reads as TGTGCCAGCAGAAGAGACAGAATCAGCCCCCAGCATTTT. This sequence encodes CASRRDRISPQHF.

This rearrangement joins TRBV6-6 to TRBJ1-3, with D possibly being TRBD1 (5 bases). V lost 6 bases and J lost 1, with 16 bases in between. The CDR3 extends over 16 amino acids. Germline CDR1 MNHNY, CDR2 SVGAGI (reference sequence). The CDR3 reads CASRGPRGISGNTIYF. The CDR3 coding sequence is TGTGCCAGCAGAGGACCGCGGGGGATTTCTGGAAACACCATATATTTT.

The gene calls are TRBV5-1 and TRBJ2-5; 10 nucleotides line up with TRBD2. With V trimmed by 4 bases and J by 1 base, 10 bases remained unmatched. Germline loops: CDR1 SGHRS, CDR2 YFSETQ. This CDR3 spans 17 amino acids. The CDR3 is CASSLPSLAGGQETQYF. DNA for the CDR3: TGCGCCAGCAGCCTCCCTTCATTAGCGGGGGGCCAAGAGACCCAGTACTTC.

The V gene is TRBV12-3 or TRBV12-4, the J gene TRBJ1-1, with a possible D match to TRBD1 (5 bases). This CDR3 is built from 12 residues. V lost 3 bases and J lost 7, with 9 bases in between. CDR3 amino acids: CASSFGQGEAFF. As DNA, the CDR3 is TGTGCCAGCAGTTTTGGGCAGGGTGAAGCTTTCTTT.

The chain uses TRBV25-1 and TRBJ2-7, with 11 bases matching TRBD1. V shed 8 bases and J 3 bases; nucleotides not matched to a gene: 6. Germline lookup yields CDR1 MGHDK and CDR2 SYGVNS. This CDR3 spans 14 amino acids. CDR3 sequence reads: CASRSGTGGYEQYF. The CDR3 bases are TGTGCCAGCCGTTCCGGGACAGGGGGCTACGAGCAGTACTTC.

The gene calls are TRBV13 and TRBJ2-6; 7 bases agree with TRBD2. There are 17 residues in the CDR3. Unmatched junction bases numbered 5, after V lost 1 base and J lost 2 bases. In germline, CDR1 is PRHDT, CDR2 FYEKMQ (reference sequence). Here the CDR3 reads CASSLVGEGPGANVLTF. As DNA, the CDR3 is TGTGCCAGCAGCTTAGTCGGGGAGGGGCCTGGGGCCAACGTCCTGACTTTC.

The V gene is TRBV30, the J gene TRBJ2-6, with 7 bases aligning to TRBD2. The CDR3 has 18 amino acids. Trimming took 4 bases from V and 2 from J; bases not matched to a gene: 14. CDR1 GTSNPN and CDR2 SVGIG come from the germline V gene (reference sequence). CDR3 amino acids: CAWTLWGGVNPGANVLTF. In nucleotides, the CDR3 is TGTGCCTGGACCCTCTGGGGAGGGGTTAACCCTGGGGCCAACGTCCTGACTTTC.

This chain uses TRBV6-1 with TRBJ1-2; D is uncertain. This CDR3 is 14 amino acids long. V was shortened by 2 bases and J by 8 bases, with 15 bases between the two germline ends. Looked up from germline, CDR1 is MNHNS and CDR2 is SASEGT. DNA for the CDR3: TGTGCCAGCAGTGAACGGGCAGACCACCGGGGCTACACCTTC. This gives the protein CASSERADHRGYTF.

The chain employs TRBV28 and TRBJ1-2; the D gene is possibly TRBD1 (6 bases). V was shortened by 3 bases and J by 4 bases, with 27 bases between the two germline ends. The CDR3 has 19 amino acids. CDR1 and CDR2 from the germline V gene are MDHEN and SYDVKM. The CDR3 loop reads CASSLGVRGRTPGFYGYTF. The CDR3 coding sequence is TGTGCCAGCAGTTTGGGGGTCAGGGGAAGGACGCCAGGGTTCTATGGCTACACCTTC.

DNA for the CDR3: TGTGCCAGCTCATCTGCCCCCGTTGGCTCTGGGGCCAACGTCCTGACTTTC. It specifies CASSSAPVGSGANVLTF. V usage is TRBV18 and J usage is TRBJ2-6; D uncertain. The CDR3 sequence is 17 residues long. Per the germline V gene, CDR1 is KGHSH and CDR2 is LQKENI. V was clipped by 5 bases and J by 0 bases, with 14 bases between them.